The text below deals with one T cell receptor (beta chain). The entry originates in a study of T cell responses to AZD1222 COVID-19 vaccine. Sequenced by immunoSEQ multiplex PCR; TCRdb stores in-frame clones only, minus some. The data contain just under 90,000 clones, about 88% of them singletons. The CDR3 contains 14 residues. The clonotype originates from an adult who received the AZD1222 COVID-19 vaccine. The chain is built from TRBV21-1 and TRBJ2-7; TRBD1 is taken as the D call from the table, unchecked against the DNA. TRBV21-1 is a pseudogene locus. Sample: peripheral blood, taken 28 days after the second AZD1222 dose. The CDR3 protein is CASSTTGPDYEQYF. CDR3 coding DNA: TGTGCCAGCAGCACGACAGGGCCGGACTACGAGCAGTACTTC.